This T cell receptor beta chain derives from a study of identical twins. Study-level findings and limits: In cord blood, abundant beta clonotypes had fewer insertions; memory showed no trend. Researchers reported excess low generation probability among twin-shared out-of-frame alpha sequences.

Unique molecular identifiers were in the cDNA, with template-switch universal primer binding. TCRdb called the 5' RACE reads again in MiXCR, with one record for every CDR3 protein. The table has about 240,000 distinct CDR3 sequences, roughly 13% seen once. This clonotype showed up many times. Its matching antigen is unknown. One end of the junction varies from germline; a read error may be responsible. The V gene's germline CDR1 is LGHNA and CDR2 YNFKEQ. CDR3 length: 14 residues. These data were also filed under a second study, of yellow fever vaccine responses in identical twins.

The chain links TRBV4-2 to TRBJ2-2; TRBD1 or TRBD2 may be the D gene (5 bases each). The origin of this receptor is a woman between 18 and 29 years old in good health. Sequenced material: memory (CD45RO+) T cells sorted from blood. The DNA of the CDR3 is TGCGCCAGCAGCCAAGATCGGGGCCCCGGGGAGCTGTTTTTT. It translates to CASSQDRGPGELFF.